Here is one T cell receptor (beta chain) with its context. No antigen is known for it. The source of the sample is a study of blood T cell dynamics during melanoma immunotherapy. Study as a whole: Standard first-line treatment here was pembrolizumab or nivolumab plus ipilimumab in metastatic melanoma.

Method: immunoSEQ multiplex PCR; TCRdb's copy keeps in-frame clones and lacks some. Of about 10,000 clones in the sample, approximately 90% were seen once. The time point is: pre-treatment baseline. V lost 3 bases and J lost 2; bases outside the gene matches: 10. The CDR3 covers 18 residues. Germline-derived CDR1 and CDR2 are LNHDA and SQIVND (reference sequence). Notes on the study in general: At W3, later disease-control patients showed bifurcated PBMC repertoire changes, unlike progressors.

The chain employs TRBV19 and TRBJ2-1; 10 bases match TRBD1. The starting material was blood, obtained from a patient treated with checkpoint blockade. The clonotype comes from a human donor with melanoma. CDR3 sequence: CASSISGRTGGTYNEQFF. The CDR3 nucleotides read TGTGCCAGTAGTATTTCGGGAAGGACAGGGGGTACCTACAATGAGCAGTTCTTC.